What follows are 32 T cell receptor beta chains derived from one specimen sequenced in a study of blood T cell repertoires in COVID-19. Libraries were prepared by immunoSEQ multiplex PCR; TCRdb keeps only in-frame clonotypes and omits some of them. The table shows hundreds of thousands of clones, with about 85% occurring only once. Sequenced: PBMCs or T cells enriched from blood (not recorded which). The receptors originated from a woman in her 50s who had recovered from COVID-19.

This sequence joins TRBV4-2 and TRBJ2-5, with 9 bases matching TRBD1. The germline V gene has CDR1 LGHNA and CDR2 YNFKEQ. The CDR3 is 15 amino acids. J lost 5 bases, V lost 3 bases, and 7 bases had no gene match. DNA of the CDR3: TGTGCCAGCAGCCACCTCGGGACAGGGAAGGAGACCCAGTACTTC. Translation gives CASSHLGTGKETQYF.

This chain joins TRBV16 and TRBJ1-4, with D hard to call. This CDR3 comprises 14 residues. V shed 4 bases and J shed 3 bases, with 9 bases lying between them. CDR1 is KGHSY and CDR2 is FQNENV in the germline V gene. The CDR3 nucleotides read TGTGCCAGCAGCCCCTCGAGGTCTAATGAAAAACTGTTTTTT. Its protein is CASSPSRSNEKLFF.

This chain joins TRBV10-3 and TRBJ2-7; 7 bases line up with TRBD1. Germline-derived CDR1 and CDR2 are ENHRY and SYGVKD. J was trimmed by 5 bases and V by 4 bases; bases with no gene match: 11. The CDR3 extends over 15 amino acids. DNA of the CDR3: TGTGCCATCAGTGGGGGACAGAGCCCGCTCCACGAGCAGTACTTC. Amino acid sequence: CAISGGQSPLHEQYF.

The chain recombines TRBV7-9 with TRBJ1-6; D perhaps matches TRBD1 (6 bases). V lost 1 base and J lost 9, with 13 bases in between. Per the germline V gene, CDR1 is SEHNR and CDR2 is FQNEAQ (reference sequence). This CDR3 contains 15 residues. CDR3 residues: CASSLVQGGPSPLHF. CDR3 DNA: TGTGCCAGCAGCTTAGTACAGGGAGGGCCTTCACCCCTCCACTTT.

V is TRBV19 and J is TRBJ2-7; perhaps TRBD2 as D (5 bases). Per the germline V gene, CDR1 is LNHDA and CDR2 is SQIVND (reference sequence). This CDR3 is built from 14 residues. V was shortened by 3 bases and J by 3 bases, with 12 bases between the two germline ends. The CDR3 region has the DNA TGTGCCAGTAGTATCCCCGGACTGAGCTACGAGCAGTACTTC. Amino acids: CASSIPGLSYEQYF. The full variable domain, its missing parts supplied by reference TRBV19 and TRBJ2-7, is DGGITQSPKYLFRKEGQNVTLSCEQNLNHDAMYWYRQDPGQGLRLIYYSQIVNDFQKGDIAEGYSVSREKKESFPLTVTSAQKNPTAFYLCASSIPGLSYEQYFGPGTRLTVT.

The chain is built from TRBV7-9 and TRBJ2-7; 7 bases line up with TRBD2. V was clipped by 2 bases and J by 6 bases; unmatched bases: 4. The CDR3 length is 13 residues. Germline V gene lookup returns CDR1 SEHNR and CDR2 FQNEAQ (reference sequence). The CDR3, as DNA: TGTGCCAGCAGCTTACTCTCGGGGGGCGAGCAGTACTTC. Translation gives CASSLLSGGEQYF.

The chain recombines TRBV18 with TRBJ2-2; maybe TRBD1 (5 bases). Germline values: CDR1 KGHSH, CDR2 LQKENI. CDR3 length: 14 amino acids. Trimming took 5 bases from V and 5 from J, leaving 12 bases between them. CDR3 nucleotide sequence: TGTGCCAGCTCAAGGGGCGCGAGAACCGGGGAGCTGTTTTTT. Protein: CASSRGARTGELFF.

The J gene is TRBJ2-3, the V gene TRBV28; weak D call: TRBD2 (7 bases). This CDR3 has 15 amino acids. V dropped 3 bases and J dropped 5 bases, with 15 bases sitting between them. Germline CDR1 MDHEN, CDR2 SYDVKM. CDR3 in DNA: TGTGCCAGCAGTTTGACGGGGGGCGGACAAGATACGCAGTATTTT. It codes for CASSLTGGGQDTQYF.

The genes are TRBV27 and TRBJ2-2; TRBD1 aligns across 7 bases. Trimming removed 5 bases from V and 7 bases from J; junction bases left unmatched: 10. Germline assignment: CDR1 MNHEY and CDR2 SMNVEV (reference sequence). The CDR3 loop spans 15 amino acids. CDR3 sequence (DNA): TGTGCCAGCAGTACCCTGACAGGGTTCGGCGGGGAGCTGTTTTTT. This gives the protein CASSTLTGFGGELFF.

The chain has TRBV7-9 and TRBJ2-7; 8 bases fit TRBD1. CDR1 is SEHNR and CDR2 is FQNEAQ in the germline V gene (reference sequence). The CDR3 is 12 amino acids. Trimming took 5 bases from V and 5 from J; bases not matched to a gene: 2. CDR3 DNA sequence: TGTGCCAGCAGCATACAGGGGGACGAGCAGTACTTC. This gives the protein CASSIQGDEQYF.

The genes are TRBV4-1 and TRBJ1-1; 8 bases are a match to TRBD1. CDR3 length equals 16 residues. J gave up 10 bases and V 0 bases, and 13 bases lay outside the gene matches. CDR1 is MGHRA, CDR2 YSYEKL, per germline. CDR3 nucleotide sequence: TGCGCCAGCAGCCAAGAGGCTGGGGACAGGCTATCACCAGCTTTCTTT. Translated, it gives CASSQEAGDRLSPAFF.

This clone was found once. In DNA, the CDR3 is TGTGCCAGCAGGGTGGACGGGGGCACTGAAGCTTTCTTT. It encodes CASRVDGGTEAFF. This sequence joins TRBV6-5 and TRBJ1-1, with D perhaps TRBD1 (5 bases). The CDR3 runs 13 residues. Germline assignment: CDR1 MNHEY and CDR2 SVGAGI. The V and J ends lost 6 bases and 4 bases respectively, with 12 bases between them.

This clone was observed a handful of times. The CDR3 here is CAWSPRDRGYNSPLHF. The DNA of the CDR3 is TGTGCCTGGAGTCCCCGGGACAGGGGCTATAATTCACCCCTCCACTTT. The chain links TRBV30 to TRBJ1-6; 10 bases are shared with TRBD1. Germline V gene data show CDR1 as GTSNPN and CDR2 as SVGIG (reference sequence). After removal of 2 bases from V and 3 bases from J, the junction contained 4 bases not matched to a gene. The CDR3 runs to 16 residues.

The V call is TRBV5-1, the J call TRBJ1-4; tentative D call: TRBD1 (6 bases). Per the germline V gene, CDR1 is SGHRS and CDR2 is YFSETQ. The CDR3 sequence is 15 residues long. V was trimmed by 7 bases and J by 3 bases, leaving 16 bases between them. This CDR3 is CASSDRPPSNEKLFF. The CDR3 DNA sequence: TGCGCCAGCTCGGACAGACCTCCTTCTAATGAAAAACTGTTTTTT.

This chain links TRBV7-2 with TRBJ2-2, with a possible D match to TRBD2 (5 bases). The CDR3 extends over 16 amino acids. V was trimmed by 6 bases and J by 6 bases, leaving 20 bases between them. Germline values: CDR1 SGHTA, CDR2 FQGNSA. The CDR3 nucleotides are TGTGCCAGCAGTTCCCCCGCTAGATCGGGGTCCGGGGAGCTGTTTTTT. This codes for CASSSPARSGSGELFF.

Concerning this clone itself: The junction and the germline gene differ at one end; a read error may be behind it. This chain links TRBV6-5 with TRBJ1-5, with no clear D. The CDR3 covers 15 residues. Germline V CDR1 and CDR2: MNHEY, SVGAGI. CDR3 protein: CASSYGATINRPQHF. CDR3 sequence (DNA): TGTGCCAGCAGTTACGGTGCTACTATAAATCGGCCCCAGCATTTT.

The chain links TRBV3-1 (or the pseudogene TRBV3-2) to TRBJ1-2, with 7 bases that match TRBD1. V lost 4 bases and J lost 4; bases outside the gene matches: 12. Germline CDR1 is LGHDT and CDR2 is YNNKEL (reference sequence). CDR3 length: 16 amino acids. The CDR3 coding sequence is TGTGCCAGCAGCCCCCAGACAGGGAGATATGTCTATGGCTACACCTTC. Residues: CASSPQTGRYVYGYTF.

This clone was found a few times. This CDR3 is CASRPTARAGANVLTF. The CDR3 region has the DNA TGTGCCAGCAGACCGACGGCGAGGGCTGGGGCCAACGTCCTGACTTTC. This chain links TRBV5-6 with TRBJ2-6, with D perhaps TRBD2 (5 bases). V dropped 5 bases and J dropped 2 bases, with 14 bases sitting between them. The CDR3 has 16 amino acids. Germline CDR1 and CDR2: SGHDT and YYEEEE.

The CDR3 DNA sequence: TGCGCCAGCAGTGAATCAGGGTGGTTTGGCAATCAGCCCCAGCATTTT. Translation: CASSESGWFGNQPQHF. The chain links TRBV10-2 to TRBJ1-5; possible D gene TRBD1, 5 bases. The ends were cut back, 3 bases at V and 2 bases at J, with 14 bases in the middle. Per germline, CDR1 WSHSY and CDR2 SAAADI. This CDR3 spans 16 amino acids.

This chain links TRBV2 with TRBJ2-1; no reliable D call. The germline gives CDR1 SNHLY, CDR2 FYNNEI. The V gene lost 6 bases and the J gene lost 1 base, with 10 bases spanning the gap. The CDR3 contains 14 residues. As DNA, the CDR3 is TGTGCCAGCAGCTCCTTCAGGTCCTACAATGAGCAGTTCTTC. It translates to CASSSFRSYNEQFF.

The genes are TRBV7-2 and TRBJ2-7, with TRBD2 identical over 11 bases. Germline V gene lookup returns CDR1 SGHTA and CDR2 FQGNSA. V trimming: 5 bases; J trimming: 1 base; junction bases outside the gene matches: 1. The CDR3 is made up of 14 amino acids. CDR3 coding DNA: TGTGCCAGCAGCAGACTAGCGGGGTCCTACGAGCAGTACTTC. It is translated as CASSRLAGSYEQYF.

This clone was found once. The V gene is TRBV6-6, the J gene TRBJ2-7; TRBD2 matches 8 bases. The CDR3 is made up of 15 amino acids. Trimming at V came to 5 bases and at J to 1 base, leaving 7 bases not matched to a gene. CDR1 and CDR2 (germline): MNHNY, SVGAGI (reference sequence). The CDR3 nucleotides read TGTGCCAGCAGTACTCCGGGACTAGGTTCCTACGAGCAGTACTTC. This gives the protein CASSTPGLGSYEQYF.

Relative to its sample, this clone is medium-sized. The rearrangement joins TRBV6-1 to TRBJ2-2; 10 bases line up with TRBD1. The junction had 5 bases not matched to a gene; V was cut back by 5 bases and J by 5 bases. The length of the CDR3 is 15 residues. CDR1 MNHNS and CDR2 SASEGT come from the germline V gene. The chain's CDR3 is CASSSRQGATGELFF. The CDR3 region has the DNA TGTGCCAGCAGTTCACGACAGGGGGCAACCGGGGAGCTGTTTTTT.

With respect to this clone: Other DNA sequences in the sample encode the same CDR3. The V call is TRBV5-1, the J call TRBJ2-1; 13 bases are shared with TRBD2. V shed 4 bases and J 4 bases; nucleotides not matched to a gene: 2. This CDR3 is 15 amino acids long. Per the germline V gene, CDR1 is SGHRS and CDR2 is YFSETQ. The CDR3 protein is CASSPGLAGYNEQFF. The CDR3, as DNA: TGCGCCAGCAGCCCGGGACTAGCGGGGTACAATGAGCAGTTCTTC.

The rearrangement links TRBV11-3 to TRBJ2-1; D unclear. CDR3 size: 12 residues. The V end lost 8 bases, the J end lost 2 bases, and 7 bases lay between the germline ends. In germline, CDR1 is SGHNT, CDR2 YENEEA. CDR3 protein: CASSGAYNEQFF. CDR3 sequence (DNA): TGTGCCAGCTCCGGAGCCTACAATGAGCAGTTCTTC.

The chain combines TRBV7-8 with TRBJ1-5; 9 bases map to TRBD1. With V trimmed by 5 bases and J by 1 base, 3 bases remained unmatched. The CDR3 runs to 15 residues. The V gene's germline CDR1 is SGHVS and CDR2 FQNEAQ. Here the CDR3 reads CASSQDRGSNQPQHF. CDR3 DNA sequence: TGTGCCAGCAGCCAGGACAGGGGAAGCAATCAGCCCCAGCATTTT. Filled out from reference TRBV7-8 and TRBJ1-5, the complete variable domain reads GAGVSQSPRYKVAKRGQDVALRCDPISGHVSLFWYQQALGQGPEFLTYFQNEAQLDKSGLPSDRFFAERPEGSVSTLKIQRTQQEDSAVYLCASSQDRGSNQPQHFGDGTRLSIL.

This sequence joins TRBV18 and TRBJ1-2, with D possibly being TRBD1 (5 bases). Germline V lookup: CDR1 KGHSH, CDR2 LQKENI. The CDR3 is 15 amino acids. Trimming shortened V by 3 bases and J by 3 bases, and 14 bases separated the two germline ends. The CDR3 sequence is CASSPLGGVDYGYTF. CDR3 nucleotide sequence: TGTGCCAGCTCACCCTTGGGGGGTGTGGACTATGGCTACACCTTC.

There are a few counts of this clone. The gene calls are TRBV6-2 or TRBV6-3 and TRBJ1-5, with 8 nucleotides matching TRBD1. Germline trimming cut 2 bases from V and 0 bases from J; bases unmatched to any gene: 12. The CDR3 is made up of 19 amino acids. CDR1 MNHEY and CDR2 SVGEGT come from the germline V gene. CDR3 amino acids: CASSYGQGPTEASNQPQHF. The CDR3 DNA sequence: TGTGCCAGCAGTTACGGACAGGGACCTACAGAGGCTAGCAATCAGCCCCAGCATTTT.

This clone was seen a single time. V gene TRBV5-1 combines with J gene TRBJ2-7; TRBD1 matches at 8 bases. V trimming: 5 bases; J trimming: 2 bases; junction bases outside the gene matches: 3. The CDR3 is made up of 13 amino acids. Germline values: CDR1 SGHRS, CDR2 YFSETQ. The CDR3 DNA is TGCGCCAGCAGTATACAGGGGGCCTACGAGCAGTACTTC. It encodes CASSIQGAYEQYF.

V is TRBV2 and J is TRBJ1-5; D is perhaps TRBD1 (6 bases). The V end was cut by 3 bases, the J end by 8 bases, with 17 bases between. Germline lookup yields CDR1 SNHLY and CDR2 FYNNEI. The CDR3 runs 15 residues. CDR3 region: CASSEAGAWTEPQHF. The CDR3 region has the DNA TGTGCCAGCAGTGAGGCTGGGGCATGGACAGAGCCCCAGCATTTT. The complete variable domain, with remaining parts taken from reference TRBV2 and TRBJ1-5, reads EPEVTQTPSHQVTQMGQEVILRCVPISNHLYFYWYRQILGQKVEFLVSFYNNEISEKSEIFDDQFSVERPDGSNFTLKIRSTKLEDSAMYFCASSEAGAWTEPQHFGDGTRLSIL.

This clone turned up a few times. This chain connects TRBV4-3 to TRBJ2-2; 7 bases fit TRBD2. The CDR3 spans 17 residues. V lost 1 base and J lost 3; bases outside the gene matches: 8. Germline V lookup: CDR1 LGHNA, CDR2 YSLEER. CDR3 protein: CASSQVGRELDTGELFF. DNA for the CDR3: TGCGCCAGCAGCCAAGTGGGGCGGGAGCTCGACACCGGGGAGCTGTTTTTT.

This clone was seen only a few times. The chain joins TRBV4-1 to TRBJ1-1; D ambiguous. The CDR3 spans 15 residues. V was trimmed by 0 bases and J by 0 bases, leaving 8 bases between them. Germline V gives CDR1 MGHRA, CDR2 YSYEKL. The CDR3 reads CASSQEWPMNTEAFF. The CDR3 DNA is TGCGCCAGCAGCCAAGAGTGGCCGATGAACACTGAAGCTTTCTTT.